The rows below give T cell receptor beta chains drawn from one sample of a study of regulatory T cells in long-lasting Graves disease. MiXCR was run by TCRdb on the multiplex PCR reads, yielding one entry per CDR3 protein. The table records 400,000 to 500,000 distinct CDR3 sequences, 20% to 25% of them present only once. This material consisted of peripheral blood mononuclear cells (PBMCs), taken when the disease was refractory, from a patient treated with antithyroid drugs. All receptors come from a female donor with Graves disease. CDR3s include the opening cysteine and the closing phenylalanine or tryptophan.

TRBV30 | CAWSQAEAFF
TRBV28 | CASSQPPSVGANVLTF
TRBV7-8 | CASSSGQGAFNEQYF
TRBV30 | CAWTFGGSKYEQYF
TRBV5-1 | CASSENELMSSTDTQYF
TRBV20-1 | CSAGSLAEQYF
TRBV2 | CASSRTSGLTGELFF
TRBV12-3/TRBV12-4 | CASSQGQGHSPLHF
TRBV6-2/TRBV6-3 | CASSDGRLNIQYF
TRBV4-1 | CASSHRLAGITGELFF
TRBV28 | CASRGEGAGDSSYNEQFF
TRBV2 | CASVDGSGNTIYF
TRBV20-1 | CSAVPPGPEAFF
TRBV7-8 | CASSLEPPGYEQYF
TRBV5-1 | CASSLSDPGTGELFF
TRBV14 | CASSHLSTAETQYF
TRBV29-1 | CSVEDPRQGTDYEQYF
TRBV27 | CASSASAAVSSYEQYF
TRBV15 | CATSRIGRDSPLHF
TRBV5-1 | CASSSSGLANHNEQFF
TRBV29-1 | CSVASGHSTGELFF
TRBV27 | CASGHRERSPLHF
TRBV7-2 | CASSLAGRGYEQYF
TRBV19 | CASSSTSGRGYGNTIYF
TRBV7-3 | CASSVPPSGRAAETQYF
TRBV28 | CASSPADRGRNQPQHF